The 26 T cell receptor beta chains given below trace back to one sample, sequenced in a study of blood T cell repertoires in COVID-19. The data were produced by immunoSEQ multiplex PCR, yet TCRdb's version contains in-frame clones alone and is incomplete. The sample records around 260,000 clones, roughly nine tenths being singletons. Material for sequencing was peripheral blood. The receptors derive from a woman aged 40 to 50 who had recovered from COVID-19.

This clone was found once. As DNA, the CDR3 is TGTGCCTGGAGTGTCGGAGAGACCCAGTACTTC. This sequence encodes CAWSVGETQYF. V is TRBV30 and J is TRBJ2-5, with D hard to call. Germline loops: CDR1 GTSNPN, CDR2 SVGIG (reference sequence). The ends were cut back, 0 bases at V and 4 bases at J, with 3 bases in the middle. This CDR3 region has 11 residues.

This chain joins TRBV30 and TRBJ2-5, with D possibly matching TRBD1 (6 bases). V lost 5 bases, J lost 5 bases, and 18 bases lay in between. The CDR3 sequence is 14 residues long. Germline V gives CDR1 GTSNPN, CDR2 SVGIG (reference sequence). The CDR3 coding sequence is TGTGCCTGGGGAGTAAAACAGGGTTGGGAGACCCAGTACTTC. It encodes CAWGVKQGWETQYF.

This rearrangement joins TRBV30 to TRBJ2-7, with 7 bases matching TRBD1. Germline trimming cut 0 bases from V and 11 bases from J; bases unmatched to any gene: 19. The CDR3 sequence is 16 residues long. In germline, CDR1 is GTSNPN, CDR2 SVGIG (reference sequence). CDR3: CAWSVTGVGQKGAKYF. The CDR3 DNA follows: TGTGCCTGGAGTGTGACTGGGGTGGGACAGAAGGGGGCGAAGTACTTC.

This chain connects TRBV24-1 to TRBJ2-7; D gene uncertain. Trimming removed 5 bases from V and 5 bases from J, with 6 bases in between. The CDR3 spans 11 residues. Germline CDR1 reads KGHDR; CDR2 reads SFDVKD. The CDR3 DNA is TGTGCCACCAGTGGGAGCCACGAGCAGTACTTC. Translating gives CATSGSHEQYF.

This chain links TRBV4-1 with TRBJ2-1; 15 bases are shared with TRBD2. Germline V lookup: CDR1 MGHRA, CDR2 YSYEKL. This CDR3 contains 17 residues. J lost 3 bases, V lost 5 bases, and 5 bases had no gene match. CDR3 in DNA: TGCGCCAGCAGCGGGAGGGGACTAGCGGGAGGCTACAATGAGCAGTTCTTC. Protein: CASSGRGLAGGYNEQFF.

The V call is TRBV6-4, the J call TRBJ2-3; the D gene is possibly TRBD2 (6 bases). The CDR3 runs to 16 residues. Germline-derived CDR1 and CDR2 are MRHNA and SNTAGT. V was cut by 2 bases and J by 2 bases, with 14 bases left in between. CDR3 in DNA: TGTGCCAGCAGTGACCAAGCGGGCGCCCTCACAGATACGCAGTATTTT. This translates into CASSDQAGALTDTQYF.

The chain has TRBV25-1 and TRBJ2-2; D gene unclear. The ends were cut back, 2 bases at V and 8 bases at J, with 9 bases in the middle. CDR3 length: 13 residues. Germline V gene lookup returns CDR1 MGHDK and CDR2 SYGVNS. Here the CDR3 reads CASSEVYEGELFF. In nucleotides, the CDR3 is TGTGCCAGCAGTGAAGTGTATGAGGGGGAGCTGTTTTTT.

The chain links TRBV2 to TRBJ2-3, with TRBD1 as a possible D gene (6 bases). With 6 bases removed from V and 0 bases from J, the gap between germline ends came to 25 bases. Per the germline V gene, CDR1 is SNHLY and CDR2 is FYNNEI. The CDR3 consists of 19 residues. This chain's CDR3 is CASRRPTGATRPSTDTQYF. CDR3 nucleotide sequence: TGTGCCAGCAGGAGGCCGACAGGCGCGACTCGTCCTAGCACAGATACGCAGTATTTT.

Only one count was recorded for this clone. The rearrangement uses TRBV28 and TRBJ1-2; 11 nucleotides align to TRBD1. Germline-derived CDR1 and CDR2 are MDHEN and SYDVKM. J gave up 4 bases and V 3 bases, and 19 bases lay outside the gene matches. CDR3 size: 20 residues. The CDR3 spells CASSLGSVWTGGAGPYGYTF. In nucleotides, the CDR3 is TGTGCCAGCAGTTTGGGTAGTGTCTGGACAGGGGGCGCGGGCCCCTATGGCTACACCTTC.

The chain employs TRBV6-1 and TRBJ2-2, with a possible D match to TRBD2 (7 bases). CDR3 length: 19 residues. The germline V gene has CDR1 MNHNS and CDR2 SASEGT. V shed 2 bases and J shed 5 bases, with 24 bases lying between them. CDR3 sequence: CASSETPRASGGGTGELFF. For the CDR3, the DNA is TGTGCCAGCAGTGAAACCCCTCGGGCTAGCGGAGGGGGGACCGGGGAGCTGTTTTTT.

The CDR3: CATSDPGLAGGEQFF. The CDR3 DNA reads as TGTGCCACCAGTGATCCGGGACTAGCGGGAGGGGAGCAGTTCTTC. This chain links TRBV24-1 with TRBJ2-1; TRBD2 aligns across 16 bases. Trimming cost V 3 bases and J 10 bases; bases outside gene matches: 2. This CDR3 has 15 residues. CDR1 and CDR2 from the germline V gene are KGHDR and SFDVKD.

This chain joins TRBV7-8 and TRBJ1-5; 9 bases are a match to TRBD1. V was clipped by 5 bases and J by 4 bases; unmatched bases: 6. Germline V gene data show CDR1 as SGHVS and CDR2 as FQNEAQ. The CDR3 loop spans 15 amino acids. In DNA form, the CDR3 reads TGTGCCAGCAGCCCAGGGACAGGGATTAATCAGCCCCAGCATTTT. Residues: CASSPGTGINQPQHF.

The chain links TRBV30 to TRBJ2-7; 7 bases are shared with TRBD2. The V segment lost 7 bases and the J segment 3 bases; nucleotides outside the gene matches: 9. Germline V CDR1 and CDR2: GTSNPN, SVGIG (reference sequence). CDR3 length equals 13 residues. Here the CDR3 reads CAFTTSRGYEQYF. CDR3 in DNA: TGTGCCTTCACGACTAGCCGAGGCTACGAGCAGTACTTC.

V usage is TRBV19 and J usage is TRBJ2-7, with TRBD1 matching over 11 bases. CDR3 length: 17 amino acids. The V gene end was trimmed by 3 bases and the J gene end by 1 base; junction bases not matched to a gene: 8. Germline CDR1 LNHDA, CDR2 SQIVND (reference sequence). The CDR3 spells CASSIGTGGALSYEQYF. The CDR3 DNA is TGTGCCAGTAGTATCGGGACAGGGGGTGCCCTGTCCTACGAGCAGTACTTC.

CDR3 sequence reads: CASSVGLAVSTDTQYF. DNA for the CDR3: TGTGCCAGCAGCGTGGGGCTAGCGGTAAGCACAGATACGCAGTATTTT. The rearrangement joins TRBV9 to TRBJ2-3, with 7 bases matching TRBD2. Trimming took 2 bases from V and 0 from J; bases not matched to a gene: 6. Germline V gene data show CDR1 as SGDLS and CDR2 as YYNGEE. The CDR3 runs to 16 residues.

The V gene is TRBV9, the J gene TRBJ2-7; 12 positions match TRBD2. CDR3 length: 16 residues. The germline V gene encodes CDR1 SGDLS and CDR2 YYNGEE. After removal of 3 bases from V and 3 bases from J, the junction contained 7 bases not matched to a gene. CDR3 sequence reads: CASSAGLAGQFYEQYF. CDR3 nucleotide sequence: TGTGCCAGCAGCGCGGGACTAGCGGGCCAGTTCTACGAGCAGTACTTC.

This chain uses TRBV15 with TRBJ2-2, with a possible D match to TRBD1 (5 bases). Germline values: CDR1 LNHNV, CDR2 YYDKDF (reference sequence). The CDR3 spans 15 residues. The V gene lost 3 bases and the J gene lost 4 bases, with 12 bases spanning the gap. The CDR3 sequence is CATSRGPDGTGELFF. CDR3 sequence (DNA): TGTGCCACCAGCAGGGGGCCAGACGGCACCGGGGAGCTGTTTTTT.

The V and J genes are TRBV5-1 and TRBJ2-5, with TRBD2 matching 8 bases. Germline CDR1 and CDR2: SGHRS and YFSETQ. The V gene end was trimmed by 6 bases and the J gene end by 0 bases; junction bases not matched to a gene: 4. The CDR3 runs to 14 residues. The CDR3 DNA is TGCGCCAGCAATCCTAGCGGGTACCAAGAGACCCAGTACTTC. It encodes CASNPSGYQETQYF. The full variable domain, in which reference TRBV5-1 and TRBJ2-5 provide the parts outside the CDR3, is KAGVTQTPRYLIKTRGQQVTLSCSPISGHRSVSWYQQTPGQGLQFLFEYFSETQRNKGNFPGRFSGRQFSNSRSEMNVSTLELGDSALYLCASNPSGYQETQYFGPGTRLLVL.

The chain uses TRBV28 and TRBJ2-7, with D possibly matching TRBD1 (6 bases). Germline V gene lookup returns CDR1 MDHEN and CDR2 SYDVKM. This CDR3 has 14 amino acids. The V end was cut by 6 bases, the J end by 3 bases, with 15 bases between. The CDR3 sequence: CASRLGTNDYEQYF. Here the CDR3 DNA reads TGTGCCAGCAGACTCGGGACAAACGACTACGAGCAGTACTTC.

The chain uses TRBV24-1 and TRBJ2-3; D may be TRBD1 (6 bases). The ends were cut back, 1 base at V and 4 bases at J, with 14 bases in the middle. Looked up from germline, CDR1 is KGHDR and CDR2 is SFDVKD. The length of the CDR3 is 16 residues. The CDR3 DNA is TGTGCCACCAGTGATTTTCTTTCTGGGGGCTCAGATACGCAGTATTTT. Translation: CATSDFLSGGSDTQYF.

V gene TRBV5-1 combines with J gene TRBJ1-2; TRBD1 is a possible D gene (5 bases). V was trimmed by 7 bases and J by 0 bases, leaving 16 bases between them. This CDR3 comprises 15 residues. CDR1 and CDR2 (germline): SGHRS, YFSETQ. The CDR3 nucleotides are TGCGCCAGCTCCCCGGGGGACGGTGCTAACTATGGCTACACCTTC. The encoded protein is CASSPGDGANYGYTF.

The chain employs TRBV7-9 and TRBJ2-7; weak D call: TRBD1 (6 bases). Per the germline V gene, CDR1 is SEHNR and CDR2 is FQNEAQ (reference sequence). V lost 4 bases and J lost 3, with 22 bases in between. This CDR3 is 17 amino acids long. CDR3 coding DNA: TGTGCCAGCAGCTCACCCAGCAGCGTGGGACATAGCTACGAGCAGTACTTC. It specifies CASSSPSSVGHSYEQYF. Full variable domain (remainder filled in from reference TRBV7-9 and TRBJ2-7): DTGVSQNPRHKITKRGQNVTFRCDPISEHNRLYWYRQTLGQGPEFLTYFQNEAQLEKSRLLSDRFSAERPKGSFSTLEIQRTEQGDSAMYLCASSSPSSVGHSYEQYFGPGTRLTVT.

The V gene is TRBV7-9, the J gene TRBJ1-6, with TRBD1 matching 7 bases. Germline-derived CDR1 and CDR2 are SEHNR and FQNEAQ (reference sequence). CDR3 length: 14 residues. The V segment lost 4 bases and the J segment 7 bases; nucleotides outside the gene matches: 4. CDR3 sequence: CASSSGTANSPLHF. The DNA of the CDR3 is TGTGCCAGCAGCTCCGGGACAGCAAATTCACCCCTCCACTTT.

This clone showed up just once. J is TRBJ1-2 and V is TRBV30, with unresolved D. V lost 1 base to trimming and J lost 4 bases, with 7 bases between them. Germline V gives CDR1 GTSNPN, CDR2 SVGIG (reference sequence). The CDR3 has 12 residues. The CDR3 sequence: CAWSAHGYGYTF. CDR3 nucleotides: TGTGCCTGGAGTGCGCACGGCTATGGCTACACCTTC. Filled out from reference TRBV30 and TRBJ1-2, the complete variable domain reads SQTIHQWPATLVQPVGSPLSLECTVEGTSNPNLYWYRQAAGRGLQLLFYSVGIGQISSEVPQNLSASRPQDRQFILSSKKLLLSDSGFYLCAWSAHGYGYTFGSGTRLTVV.

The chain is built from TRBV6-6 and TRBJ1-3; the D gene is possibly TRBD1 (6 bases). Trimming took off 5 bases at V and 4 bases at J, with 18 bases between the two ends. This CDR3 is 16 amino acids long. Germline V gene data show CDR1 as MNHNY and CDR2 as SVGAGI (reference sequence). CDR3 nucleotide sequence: TGTGCCAGCAGTAGCGGGGTTGGGGGGGCCGGAAACACCATATATTTT. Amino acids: CASSSGVGGAGNTIYF.

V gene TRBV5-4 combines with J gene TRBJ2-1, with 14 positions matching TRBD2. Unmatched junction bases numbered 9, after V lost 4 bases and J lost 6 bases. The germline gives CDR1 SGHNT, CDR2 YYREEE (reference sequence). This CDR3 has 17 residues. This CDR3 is CASSQGLAGVGGNEQFF. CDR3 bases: TGTGCCAGCAGCCAGGGACTAGCGGGAGTTGGGGGCAATGAGCAGTTCTTC.